The 32 T cell receptor beta chains in this list originate from one sample, sequenced in a study of graft-versus-host responses after intestinal transplantation. Libraries were prepared by immunoSEQ multiplex PCR; TCRdb keeps only in-frame clonotypes and omits some of them. The table has roughly 120,000 clones, just under 95% seen once. These receptors' targets are unknown. The material was unstimulated CD4+ T cells sorted from spleen or lymph node cells, obtained before intestinal transplant. All receptors come from a human donor who received an intestinal transplant.

This sequence joins TRBV7-2 and TRBJ2-5, with TRBD2 matching over 14 bases. The CDR3 consists of 15 residues. Germline V gives CDR1 SGHTA, CDR2 FQGNSA. V was clipped by 5 bases and J by 3 bases; unmatched bases: 2. The CDR3 nucleotides read TGTGCCAGCAGCGCGACTAGCGGGAGGGAAGAGACCCAGTACTTC. Translating gives CASSATSGREETQYF.

The chain couples TRBV19 to TRBJ2-7, with D possibly being TRBD2 (6 bases). Between the trimmed V and J ends, which lost 8 bases and 7 bases, there was a span of 15 bases. CDR1 is LNHDA, CDR2 SQIVND, per germline (reference sequence). The CDR3 runs 12 residues. The CDR3 sequence is CASPEGLGEQYF. As DNA, the CDR3 is TGTGCCAGTCCGGAGGGGCTGGGGGAGCAGTACTTC.

This clone was found once. CDR3 nucleotides: TGTGCCAGCAGCTTAGGTGGCCGACCAGATACGCAGTATTTT. Protein: CASSLGGRPDTQYF. The V and J genes are TRBV7-2 and TRBJ2-3; unclear D gene. From germline, CDR1 is SGHTA and CDR2 FQGNSA. The CDR3 consists of 14 residues. Trimming left V 1 base short and J 4 bases short, with 9 bases between.

This clone was seen just once. This chain links TRBV5-8 with TRBJ2-7; TRBD2 might be the D (6 bases). V was shortened by 4 bases and J by 4 bases, with 18 bases between the two germline ends. The germline V gene encodes CDR1 SGHTS and CDR2 YDEGEE. The CDR3 has 15 amino acids. CDR3 sequence reads: CASSPRTGDVYEQYF. The CDR3 DNA reads TGTGCCAGCAGCCCGAGGACGGGAGATGTTTACGAGCAGTACTTC.

This clone appeared a few times. The gene calls are TRBV7-9 and TRBJ1-5, with D perhaps matching TRBD1 (5 bases). The ends were cut back, 5 bases at V and 15 bases at J, with 20 bases in the middle. The germline V gene encodes CDR1 SEHNR and CDR2 FQNEAQ (reference sequence). The CDR3 extends over 13 amino acids. The CDR3 here is CASSLQGEGPWHF. DNA for the CDR3: TGTGCCAGCAGCCTTCAAGGGGAAGGGCCATGGCATTTT. Supplemented by reference TRBV7-9 and TRBJ1-5, the full variable domain reads DTGVSQNPRHKITKRGQNVTFRCDPISEHNRLYWYRQTLGQGPEFLTYFQNEAQLEKSRLLSDRFSAERPKGSFSTLEIQRTEQGDSAMYLCASSLQGEGPWHFGDGTRLSIL.

The chain uses TRBV5-3 and TRBJ1-2, with D uncertain. TRBV5-3 is known as an ORF, though its function is uncertain. The CDR3 extends over 12 amino acids. V shed 2 bases and J shed 4 bases, with 6 bases lying between them. The CDR3 DNA sequence: TGTGCCAGAAGCTTTGGTCTCTATGGCTACACCTTC. Amino acid sequence: CARSFGLYGYTF.

The rearrangement uses TRBV6-6 and TRBJ1-5; D remains ambiguous. Germline CDR1 reads MNHNY; CDR2 reads SVGAGI (reference sequence). Trimming removed 7 bases at V and 6 bases at J, with 16 bases between. The CDR3 is made up of 14 amino acids. The CDR3 coding sequence is TGTGCCAGCACCATTACCTACGAAGTTCAGCCCCAGCATTTT. Its protein is CASTITYEVQPQHF.

As regards this clone: Other DNA sequences in the same sample also yield this CDR3. The chain is built from TRBV9 and TRBJ2-3; D is undetermined. There are 13 residues in the CDR3. V was cut by 0 bases and J by 0 bases, with 2 bases left in between. Germline CDR1 reads SGDLS; CDR2 reads YYNGEE. The CDR3 is CASSVGSTDTQYF. For the CDR3, the DNA is TGTGCCAGCAGCGTAGGAAGCACAGATACGCAGTATTTT.

The V and J genes are TRBV4-2 and TRBJ2-2; TRBD2 matches 15 bases. With 5 bases clipped from V and 9 bases from J, the junction kept 13 bases outside the gene matches. The germline V gene encodes CDR1 LGHNA and CDR2 YNFKEQ. The CDR3 contains 18 residues. CDR3 nucleotides: TGTGCCAGCAGCACCGCCGGGACTAGCGGGAGGTTGGAAAGGGAGCTGTTTTTT. It translates to CASSTAGTSGRLERELFF.

The chain joins TRBV30 to TRBJ2-5; 10 bases align to TRBD1. The V segment lost 2 bases and the J segment 0 bases; nucleotides outside the gene matches: 18. Germline lookup yields CDR1 GTSNPN and CDR2 SVGIG (reference sequence). CDR3 size: 20 residues. CDR3 sequence reads: CAWSTLPRDRGYRYQETQYF. The CDR3 bases are TGTGCCTGGAGTACCTTACCTAGGGACAGGGGCTACCGTTACCAAGAGACCCAGTACTTC. Full variable domain (missing parts from reference TRBV30 and TRBJ2-5): SQTIHQWPATLVQPVGSPLSLECTVEGTSNPNLYWYRQAAGRGLQLLFYSVGIGQISSEVPQNLSASRPQDRQFILSSKKLLLSDSGFYLCAWSTLPRDRGYRYQETQYFGPGTRLLVL.

This clone was seen just once. CDR3 nucleotides: TGTGCCAGCAGCTTAAGTTTGGAGGGAAGCACTGAAGCTTTCTTT. Translation: CASSLSLEGSTEAFF. The V call is TRBV7-8, the J call TRBJ1-1; D not certain. This CDR3 contains 15 residues. The V gene lost 2 bases and the J gene lost 4 bases, with 14 bases spanning the gap. Germline V gene lookup returns CDR1 SGHVS and CDR2 FQNEAQ.

The chain carries TRBV28 and TRBJ1-4; 10 bases map to TRBD1. The length of the CDR3 is 17 residues. J was trimmed by 8 bases and V by 4 bases; bases with no gene match: 13. Germline CDR1 and CDR2: MDHEN and SYDVKM. CDR3 sequence reads: CASSSSTGGRVGEKLFF. CDR3 coding DNA: TGTGCCAGCAGTTCCTCGACAGGGGGCAGAGTCGGAGAAAAACTGTTTTTT.

The chain is built from TRBV29-1 and TRBJ1-1; D may be TRBD1 (6 bases). V was pared by 3 bases and J by 3 bases, with 8 bases between. Germline V CDR1 and CDR2: SQVTM, ANQGSEA. CDR3 length equals 12 residues. CDR3 protein: CSVDQGHTEAFF. The CDR3 DNA is TGCAGCGTTGATCAGGGGCACACTGAAGCTTTCTTT.

The chain combines TRBV11-1 with TRBJ2-1; D gene unclear. CDR1 is SGHAT, CDR2 FQDESV, per germline (reference sequence). V was cut by 0 bases and J by 6 bases, with 9 bases left in between. The CDR3 is 14 residues long. The CDR3: CASSLAGFSNEQFF. The CDR3 coding sequence is TGTGCCAGCAGCTTAGCCGGGTTCAGCAATGAGCAGTTCTTC.

The chain couples TRBV14 to TRBJ2-5; TRBD1 aligns across 7 bases. The junction had 8 bases not matched to a gene; V was cut back by 2 bases and J by 5 bases. The CDR3 length is 15 residues. Germline V gene sequence: CDR1 SGHDN, CDR2 FVKESK. The chain's CDR3 is CASSQPRGLGETQYF. CDR3 in DNA: TGTGCCAGCAGCCAACCGAGGGGGCTTGGGGAGACCCAGTACTTC.

The CDR3 nucleotides read TGTGCCAGTAGTACCCCGGGACTAGGGTTTTACAATGAGCAGTTCTTC. Its protein product is CASSTPGLGFYNEQFF. The chain recombines TRBV19 with TRBJ2-1; 8 bases align to TRBD2. The germline gives CDR1 LNHDA, CDR2 SQIVND (reference sequence). This CDR3 is 16 amino acids long. Trimming took 4 bases from V and 4 from J; bases not matched to a gene: 9.

The chain links TRBV5-4 to TRBJ2-1; D is undetermined. The V end lost 5 bases, the J end lost 12 bases, and 15 bases lay between the germline ends. This CDR3 comprises 12 residues. Looked up from germline, CDR1 is SGHNT and CDR2 is YYREEE (reference sequence). The CDR3 DNA reads TGTGCCAGCAGAACCCCCCCCGGTTCGCAGTTCTTC. This codes for CASRTPPGSQFF. Full variable domain (rest looked up from reference TRBV5-4 and TRBJ2-1): ETGVTQSPTHLIKTRGQQVTLRCSSQSGHNTVSWYQQALGQGPQFIFQYYREEENGRGNFPPRFSGLQFPNYSSELNVNALELDDSALYLCASRTPPGSQFFGPGTRLTVL.

J is TRBJ2-7 and V is TRBV6-5, with a tentative D call TRBD1 (6 bases). The germline CDR1 and CDR2 sequences are MNHEY and SVGAGI. The CDR3 covers 13 residues. V shed 8 bases and J shed 1 base, with 12 bases lying between them. The CDR3, as DNA: TGTGCCAGCCGGGACAATCCTTCCTACGAGCAGTACTTC. Amino acids: CASRDNPSYEQYF.

This chain joins TRBV7-8 and TRBJ1-5; D unresolved. CDR1 SGHVS and CDR2 FQNEAQ come from the germline V gene. The CDR3 spans 15 residues. The V and J ends lost 0 bases and 3 bases respectively, with 9 bases between them. CDR3 residues: CASSLAGKANQPQHF. The CDR3 DNA reads as TGTGCCAGCAGCTTAGCAGGGAAGGCCAATCAGCCCCAGCATTTT.

This clone occurred once. This chain joins TRBV9 and TRBJ2-1, with 12 bases fitting TRBD2. Germline values: CDR1 SGDLS, CDR2 YYNGEE. The CDR3 is 16 amino acids. The junction had 6 bases not matched to a gene; V was cut back by 0 bases and J by 8 bases. CDR3 in DNA: TGTGCCAGCAGCGTAGAAGGACTAGCGGGAATCCATGAGCAGTTCTTC. Residues: CASSVEGLAGIHEQFF.

V is TRBV5-1 and J is TRBJ1-4, with D possibly being TRBD1 (5 bases). Germline lookup yields CDR1 SGHRS and CDR2 YFSETQ. This CDR3 region has 16 residues. Trimming stripped 4 bases from V and 8 bases from J, with 21 bases between. The CDR3, as DNA: TGCGCCAGCAGCCCCACGGGGCGGCGCGGAGGCGAAAAACTGTTTTTT. Protein: CASSPTGRRGGEKLFF.

This clone was observed a single time. The chain carries TRBV7-9 and TRBJ1-1; a possible D gene is TRBD1 (5 bases). The germline V and J ends were trimmed by 5 bases and 3 bases, with 10 bases remaining between them. Germline V gives CDR1 SEHNR, CDR2 FQNEAQ (reference sequence). CDR3 size: 13 residues. The CDR3 sequence: CASSLRGYTEAFF. The CDR3 nucleotides are TGTGCCAGCAGCCTTAGGGGATACACTGAAGCTTTCTTT.

This sequence joins TRBV6-5 and TRBJ2-4, with no clear D. CDR3 length equals 14 residues. V gave up 0 bases and J gave up 3 bases, with 6 bases separating them. Germline assignment: CDR1 MNHEY and CDR2 SVGAGI. CDR3 nucleotides: TGTGCCAGCAGTTACTCAGGCGTCAAAAACATTCAGTACTTC. Encoded protein: CASSYSGVKNIQYF.

The V call is TRBV7-8, the J call TRBJ1-2; D gene uncertain. The CDR3 contains 12 residues. Germline loops: CDR1 SGHVS, CDR2 FQNEAQ. Trimming pared 1 base from V and 6 bases from J, leaving 6 bases between. DNA of the CDR3: TGTGCCAGCAGCTTAGGTGGCAATGGCTACACCTTC. It specifies CASSLGGNGYTF.

The V and J genes are TRBV27 and TRBJ1-1; 7 bases align to TRBD1. This CDR3 has 16 amino acids. Germline V gives CDR1 MNHEY, CDR2 SMNVEV (reference sequence). Unmatched junction bases numbered 10, after V lost 6 bases and J lost 0 bases. The CDR3 DNA sequence: TGTGCCAGCAGAAGTCGAAGAGGGACAGTGAACACTGAAGCTTTCTTT. Translated: CASRSRRGTVNTEAFF.

The chain has TRBV27 and TRBJ2-7, with 12 bases aligning to TRBD2. The CDR3 spans 17 residues. V gave up 6 bases and J gave up 5 bases; unmatched junction bases: 14. From germline, CDR1 is MNHEY and CDR2 SMNVEV (reference sequence). In DNA form, the CDR3 reads TGTGCCAGCAGCCTCTCGCGTCGGACTAGCGGGGTCCACGAGCAGTACTTC. As protein: CASSLSRRTSGVHEQYF.

The chain carries TRBV5-1 and TRBJ1-3; D remains ambiguous. Trimming shortened V by 6 bases and J by 1 base, and 11 bases separated the two germline ends. The CDR3 sequence is 14 residues long. Germline V gene lookup returns CDR1 SGHRS and CDR2 YFSETQ. The CDR3 region is CASTAGTSGNTIYF. The CDR3 DNA follows: TGCGCCAGCACTGCGGGAACATCTGGAAACACCATATATTTT.

The chain joins TRBV28 to TRBJ2-7; D may be TRBD1 (5 bases). CDR3 length: 12 residues. Trimming removed 7 bases at V and 2 bases at J, with 9 bases between. CDR1 and CDR2 from the germline V gene are MDHEN and SYDVKM. CDR3 DNA sequence: TGTGCCAGCACGACGGACACCTACGAGCAGTACTTC. Amino acids: CASTTDTYEQYF.

This sequence joins TRBV6-1 and TRBJ2-7; possible D gene TRBD2, 5 bases. Germline V lookup: CDR1 MNHNS, CDR2 SASEGT. The CDR3 runs 14 residues. V dropped 6 bases and J dropped 2 bases, with 14 bases sitting between them. CDR3 nucleotides: TGTGCCAGCAGGAGGGAAAGGGTTACCTACGAGCAGTACTTC. Protein product: CASRRERVTYEQYF.

The chain uses TRBV9 and TRBJ2-1; D uncertain. The CDR3 loop spans 15 amino acids. Trimming took off 0 bases at V and 3 bases at J, with 10 bases between the two ends. CDR1 SGDLS and CDR2 YYNGEE come from the germline V gene. The CDR3 sequence: CASSVGSADYNEQFF. In DNA, the CDR3 is TGTGCCAGCAGCGTAGGCAGCGCCGACTACAATGAGCAGTTCTTC.

The rearrangement links TRBV11-2 to TRBJ1-5; D not certain. Germline V CDR1 and CDR2: SGHAT, FQNNGV. V was shortened by 4 bases and J by 4 bases, with 11 bases between the two germline ends. CDR3 size: 14 residues. The CDR3 nucleotides read TGTGCCAGCAGCTCGTCCGGTATGAATCAGCCCCAGCATTTT. Encoded protein: CASSSSGMNQPQHF. Using reference TRBV11-2 and TRBJ1-5 for the parts outside the CDR3, the full variable domain is EAGVAQSPRYKIIEKRQSVAFWCNPISGHATLYWYQQILGQGPKLLIQFQNNGVVDDSQLPKDRFSAERLKGVDSTLKIQPAKLEDSAVYLCASSSSGMNQPQHFGDGTRLSIL.

This clone is a singleton in its sample. The genes are TRBV5-1 and TRBJ2-1; 11 bases line up with TRBD2. V shed 6 bases, J shed 6 bases, and the junction held 11 bases outside the gene matches. The germline V gene encodes CDR1 SGHRS and CDR2 YFSETQ. The CDR3 has 16 amino acids. CDR3 bases: TGCGCCAGCAAGTACACTCCCGGGACTAGCGGCAATGAGCAGTTCTTC. The encoded protein is CASKYTPGTSGNEQFF.